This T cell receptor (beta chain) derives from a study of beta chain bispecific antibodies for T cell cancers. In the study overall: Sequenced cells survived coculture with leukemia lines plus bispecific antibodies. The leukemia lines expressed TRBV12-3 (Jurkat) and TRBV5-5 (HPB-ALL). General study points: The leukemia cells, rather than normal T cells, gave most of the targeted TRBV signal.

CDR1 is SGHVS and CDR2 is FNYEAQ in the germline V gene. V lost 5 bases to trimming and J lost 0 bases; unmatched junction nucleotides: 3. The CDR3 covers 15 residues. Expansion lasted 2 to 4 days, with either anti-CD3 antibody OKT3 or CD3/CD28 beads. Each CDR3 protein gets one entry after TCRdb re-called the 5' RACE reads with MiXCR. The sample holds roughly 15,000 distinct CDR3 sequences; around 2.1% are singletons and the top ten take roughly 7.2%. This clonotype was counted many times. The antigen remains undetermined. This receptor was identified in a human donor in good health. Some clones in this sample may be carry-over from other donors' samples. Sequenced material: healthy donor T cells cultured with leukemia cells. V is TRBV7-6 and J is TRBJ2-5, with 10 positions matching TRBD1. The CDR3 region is CASSPGQGYQETQYF. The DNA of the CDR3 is TGTGCCAGCAGCCCGGGACAGGGGTACCAAGAGACCCAGTACTTC.